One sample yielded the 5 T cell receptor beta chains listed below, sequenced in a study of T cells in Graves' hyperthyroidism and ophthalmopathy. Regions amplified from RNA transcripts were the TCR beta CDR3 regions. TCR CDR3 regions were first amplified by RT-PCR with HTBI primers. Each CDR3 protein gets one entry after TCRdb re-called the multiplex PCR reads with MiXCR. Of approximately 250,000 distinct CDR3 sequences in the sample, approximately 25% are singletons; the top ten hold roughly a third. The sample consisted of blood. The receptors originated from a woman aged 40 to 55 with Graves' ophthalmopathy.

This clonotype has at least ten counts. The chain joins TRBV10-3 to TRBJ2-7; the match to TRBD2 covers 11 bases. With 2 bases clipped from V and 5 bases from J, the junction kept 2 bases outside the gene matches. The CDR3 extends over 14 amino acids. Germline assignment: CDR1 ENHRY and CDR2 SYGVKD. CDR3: CAISETSGSHEQYF. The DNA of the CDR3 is TGTGCCATCAGTGAGACTAGCGGGAGCCACGAGCAGTACTTC.

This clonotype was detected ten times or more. The chain's CDR3 is CASSALEGRNQETQYF. The DNA of the CDR3 is TGTGCCAGCAGCGCCTTGGAGGGTAGGAACCAAGAGACCCAGTACTTC. The rearrangement links TRBV2 to TRBJ2-5, with TRBD2 as a possible D gene (6 bases). The germline V gene has CDR1 SNHLY and CDR2 FYNNEI. The ends were cut back, 6 bases at V and 0 bases at J, with 17 bases in the middle. The CDR3 sequence is 16 residues long.

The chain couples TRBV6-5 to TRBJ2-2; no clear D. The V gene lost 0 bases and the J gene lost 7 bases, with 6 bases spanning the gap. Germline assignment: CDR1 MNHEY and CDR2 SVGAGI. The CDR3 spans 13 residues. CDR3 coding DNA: TGTGCCAGCAGTTACTCGGGATTCGGGGAGCTGTTTTTT. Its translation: CASSYSGFGELFF.

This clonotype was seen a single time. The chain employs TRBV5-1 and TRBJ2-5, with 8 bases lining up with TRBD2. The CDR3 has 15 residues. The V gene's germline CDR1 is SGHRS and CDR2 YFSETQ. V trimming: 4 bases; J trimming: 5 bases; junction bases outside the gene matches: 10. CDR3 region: CASSAGLGSGETQYF. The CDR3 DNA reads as TGCGCCAGCAGCGCGGGACTAGGGTCCGGGGAGACCCAGTACTTC. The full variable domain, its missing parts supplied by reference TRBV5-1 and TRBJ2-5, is KAGVTQTPRYLIKTRGQQVTLSCSPISGHRSVSWYQQTPGQGLQFLFEYFSETQRNKGNFPGRFSGRQFSNSRSEMNVSTLELGDSALYLCASSAGLGSGETQYFGPGTRLLVL.

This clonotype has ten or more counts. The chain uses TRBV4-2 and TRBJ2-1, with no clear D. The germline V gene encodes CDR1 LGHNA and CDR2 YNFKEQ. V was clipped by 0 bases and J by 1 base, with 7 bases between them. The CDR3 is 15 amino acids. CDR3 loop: CASSQDDGSYNEQFF. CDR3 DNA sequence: TGTGCCAGCAGCCAAGATGACGGATCCTACAATGAGCAGTTCTTC.